The 28 T cell receptor beta chains in this list originate from one sample, sequenced in a study of blood T cell repertoires in COVID-19 (dated by TCRdb to the early 2020s). Receptor amplification or capture employed the immunoSEQ multiplex PCR assay. TCRdb retrieved this table from immuneACCESS and kept in-frame rearrangements only. Not all clones are present; in checked studies, unresolved V genes account for under half, and no reason is known for the remainder. A total of approximately 37,000 clones appear in this sample, 65% to 90% of them only once. The ten largest make up about 4.8% of the sample. Source material: peripheral blood. These receptors were obtained from a man aged 35 to 55 with active COVID-19.

The rearrangement uses TRBV6-6 and TRBJ2-7; TRBD1 matches at 8 bases. This CDR3 has 15 amino acids. Trimming at V came to 4 bases and at J to 2 bases, leaving 7 bases not matched to a gene. Germline CDR1 MNHNY, CDR2 SVGAGI (reference sequence). The CDR3 coding sequence is TGTGCCAGCAGTTCCGGGACAGGAGCTACCTACGAGCAGTACTTC. Protein sequence: CASSSGTGATYEQYF.

V usage is TRBV5-1 and J usage is TRBJ1-6; D may be TRBD1 (5 bases). V lost 4 bases, J lost 7 bases, and 12 bases lay in between. The CDR3 consists of 14 residues. Germline V gene sequence: CDR1 SGHRS, CDR2 YFSETQ. CDR3 protein: CASSPDGGNSPLHF. CDR3 coding DNA: TGCGCCAGCAGCCCAGACGGGGGGAATTCACCCCTCCACTTT.

The chain links TRBV24-1 to TRBJ2-1; 10 bases line up with TRBD1. CDR1 is KGHDR, CDR2 SFDVKD, per germline. The CDR3 covers 14 residues. Unmatched junction bases numbered 7, after V lost 9 bases and J lost 6 bases. This chain's CDR3 is CATHSGQGLNEQFF. Here the CDR3 DNA reads TGTGCCACCCATTCGGGACAGGGGCTCAATGAGCAGTTCTTC.

The chain carries TRBV5-1 and TRBJ2-1; weak D call: TRBD2 (5 bases). The germline V gene has CDR1 SGHRS and CDR2 YFSETQ. Trimming left V 0 bases short and J 4 bases short, with 14 bases between. The CDR3 runs to 16 residues. The CDR3: CASSLDQAGPYNEQFF. The DNA for the CDR3 is TGCGCCAGCAGCTTGGACCAGGCGGGTCCTTACAATGAGCAGTTCTTC.

The rearrangement links TRBV28 to TRBJ2-1, with 14 positions matching TRBD2. J gave up 3 bases and V 10 bases, and 8 bases lay outside the gene matches. Germline V gives CDR1 MDHEN, CDR2 SYDVKM. This CDR3 spans 16 amino acids. DNA of the CDR3: TGTGCCACTTGGGGGACTAGCGGGAGAAACTACAATGAGCAGTTCTTC. Translated, it gives CATWGTSGRNYNEQFF.

This sequence joins TRBV6-5 and TRBJ2-7; TRBD1 matches at 8 bases. V trimming: 5 bases; J trimming: 2 bases; junction bases outside the gene matches: 8. The CDR3 consists of 15 residues. Germline CDR1 is MNHEY and CDR2 is SVGAGI. In DNA, the CDR3 is TGTGCCAGCAGTCCTACCGACAGGGGAGCCTACGAGCAGTACTTC. It translates to CASSPTDRGAYEQYF.

The V and J genes are TRBV30 and TRBJ1-5, with 9 positions matching TRBD1. Looked up from germline, CDR1 is GTSNPN and CDR2 is SVGIG (reference sequence). V shed 3 bases and J 11 bases; nucleotides not matched to a gene: 11. There are 14 residues in the CDR3. The CDR3 reads CAWSNGQGFEAQHF. For the CDR3, the DNA is TGTGCCTGGAGCAACGGACAGGGGTTCGAGGCCCAGCATTTT.

In this sample, this clone turned up a few times. This chain joins TRBV28 and TRBJ1-6; 10 nucleotides align to TRBD1. This CDR3 is built from 15 residues. The trim removed 3 bases at V and 6 bases at J, leaving 2 bases unmatched. Germline loops: CDR1 MDHEN, CDR2 SYDVKM. CDR3 sequence: CASSFRTGGNSPLHF. The CDR3 DNA follows: TGTGCCAGCAGTTTTCGGACAGGGGGTAATTCACCCCTCCACTTT.

This clone was counted between two and nine times. The V gene is TRBV3-1 (or the pseudogene TRBV3-2), the J gene TRBJ1-2; 9 nucleotides line up with TRBD1. The CDR3 consists of 16 residues. The V and J ends lost 4 bases and 0 bases, in that order; junction bases with no gene match: 6. CDR1 LGHDT and CDR2 YNNKEL come from the germline V gene (reference sequence). CDR3 region: CASSLRRDRANYGYTF. DNA of the CDR3: TGTGCCAGCAGCCTCCGAAGGGACAGGGCTAACTATGGCTACACCTTC.

The chain is built from TRBV21-1 and TRBJ2-7; the table assigns TRBD1, which was not confirmed against the DNA. TRBV21-1 is a documented pseudogene. The CDR3 loop spans 21 amino acids. CDR3 nucleotides: TGTGCCAGCAGCACACCCAATACAACGTTGGGACAGGGGGTGGGCTCCTACGAGCAGTACTTC. This encodes CASSTPNTTLGQGVGSYEQYF.

The chain is built from TRBV30 and TRBJ2-7; tentatively, D is TRBD2 (5 bases). The CDR3 runs 13 residues. Germline V gives CDR1 GTSNPN, CDR2 SVGIG (reference sequence). The V gene lost 3 bases and the J gene lost 6 bases, with 15 bases spanning the gap. The CDR3 region has the DNA TGTGCCTGGAGCCCAACGCCGGGAACCGAGCAGTACTTC. Translation gives CAWSPTPGTEQYF. Looking up the rest from reference TRBV30 and TRBJ2-7 gives the full variable domain: SQTIHQWPATLVQPVGSPLSLECTVEGTSNPNLYWYRQAAGRGLQLLFYSVGIGQISSEVPQNLSASRPQDRQFILSSKKLLLSDSGFYLCAWSPTPGTEQYFGPGTRLTVT.

The chain carries TRBV19 and TRBJ2-7; perhaps TRBD2 as D (6 bases). Germline V gene lookup returns CDR1 LNHDA and CDR2 SQIVND (reference sequence). There are 15 residues in the CDR3. V dropped 1 base and J dropped 5 bases, with 15 bases sitting between them. CDR3 residues: CASSIGGRLVDEQYF. The CDR3 DNA follows: TGTGCCAGTAGTATAGGAGGGCGACTAGTCGACGAGCAGTACTTC.

The V gene is TRBV6-4, the J gene TRBJ1-5; TRBD1 matches 7 bases. The CDR3 is 17 amino acids. In germline, CDR1 is MRHNA, CDR2 SNTAGT. The junction had 10 bases not matched to a gene; V was cut back by 5 bases and J by 0 bases. The CDR3 bases are TGTGCCAGCAGTTCCCCCGGGACAGACAATAGCAATCAGCCCCAGCATTTT. Its protein is CASSSPGTDNSNQPQHF.

The rearrangement uses TRBV28 and TRBJ2-7; D is unresolved. The CDR3 spans 12 residues. V gave up 7 bases and J gave up 10 bases, with 17 bases separating them. Germline V gives CDR1 MDHEN, CDR2 SYDVKM. CDR3 nucleotide sequence: TGTGCCAGCACCACCGAACCCCTAGAACAGTACTTC. It codes for CASTTEPLEQYF.

V is TRBV4-1 and J is TRBJ2-7, with a tentative D call TRBD2 (6 bases). Germline V gene data show CDR1 as MGHRA and CDR2 as YSYEKL. This CDR3 has 15 amino acids. V was shortened by 3 bases and J by 1 base, with 13 bases between the two germline ends. The CDR3 coding sequence is TGCGCCAGCAGCCAGCCCGGGACTCTTTCCTACGAGCAGTACTTC. Translating it yields CASSQPGTLSYEQYF.

This clone was observed a handful of times. The V call is TRBV5-8, the J call TRBJ2-1, with TRBD2 as a possible D gene (6 bases). Trimming pared 4 bases from V and 8 bases from J, leaving 10 bases between. The CDR3 consists of 12 residues. Germline V gene sequence: CDR1 SGHTS, CDR2 YDEGEE. The CDR3 loop is CASSPSGDEQFF. The CDR3 coding sequence is TGTGCCAGCAGCCCCTCGGGGGATGAGCAGTTCTTC.

The chain links TRBV15 to TRBJ1-3; D gene ambiguous. V was pared by 0 bases and J by 9 bases, with 9 bases between. Per the germline V gene, CDR1 is LNHNV and CDR2 is YYDKDF (reference sequence). The CDR3 totals 13 residues. The DNA for the CDR3 is TGTGCCACCAGCAGAGAACCAGCGGTCACCATATATTTT. Translation gives CATSREPAVTIYF.

V usage is TRBV19 and J usage is TRBJ2-3, with 8 bases aligning to TRBD1. Losses at the gene ends were 7 bases for V and 4 bases for J; bases not matched to a gene: 7. CDR1 is LNHDA and CDR2 is SQIVND in the germline V gene (reference sequence). The CDR3 totals 14 residues. The CDR3 DNA is TGTGCCAGTAATTTCGGGACAGGCTCAGATACGCAGTATTTT. It yields the protein CASNFGTGSDTQYF. Full variable domain (outside the CDR3, taken from reference TRBV19 and TRBJ2-3): DGGITQSPKYLFRKEGQNVTLSCEQNLNHDAMYWYRQDPGQGLRLIYYSQIVNDFQKGDIAEGYSVSREKKESFPLTVTSAQKNPTAFYLCASNFGTGSDTQYFGPGTRLTVL.

The chain has TRBV18 and TRBJ1-5; D remains unclear. The germline gives CDR1 KGHSH, CDR2 LQKENI. The CDR3 has 14 residues. The V and J ends lost 6 bases and 0 bases respectively, with 9 bases between them. The CDR3 loop is CASSSQRSNQPQHF. The CDR3 nucleotides are TGTGCCAGCTCCTCGCAGCGTAGCAATCAGCCCCAGCATTTT. The entire variable domain, with the rest obtained from reference TRBV18 and TRBJ1-5, is as follows: NAGVMQNPRHLVRRRGQEARLRCSPMKGHSHVYWYRQLPEEGLKFMVYLQKENIIDESGMPKERFSAEFPKEGPSILRIQQVVRGDSAAYFCASSSQRSNQPQHFGDGTRLSIL.

This clone was seen a handful of times. The rearrangement links TRBV29-1 to TRBJ2-7, with a tentative D call TRBD2 (6 bases). Germline loops: CDR1 SQVTM, CDR2 ANQGSEA. V dropped 6 bases and J dropped 4 bases, with 13 bases sitting between them. CDR3 length: 12 amino acids. CDR3 protein: CSVKPGVYEQYF. For the CDR3, the DNA is TGCAGCGTGAAACCGGGAGTATACGAGCAGTACTTC.

This chain uses TRBV6-1 with TRBJ1-5; the D is unclear. The CDR3 extends over 15 amino acids. V lost 1 base and J 2 bases, leaving 9 bases between the germline ends. CDR1 is MNHNS and CDR2 is SASEGT in the germline V gene. CDR3 coding DNA: TGTGCCAGCAGTGAAGTCCGGACTGGCAATCAGCCCCAGCATTTT. Translated: CASSEVRTGNQPQHF.

This chain connects TRBV19 to TRBJ2-2, with TRBD1 matching 9 bases. Losses at the gene ends were 3 bases for V and 5 bases for J; bases not matched to a gene: 7. This CDR3 is built from 16 residues. Germline V gene sequence: CDR1 LNHDA, CDR2 SQIVND (reference sequence). The CDR3 sequence: CASSIRTGVGTGELFF. In DNA, the CDR3 is TGTGCCAGTAGTATCCGGACAGGGGTTGGTACCGGGGAGCTGTTTTTT.

DNA of the CDR3: TGTGCCAGCTCACCATGGAGACAGGGGGCAAGCAATGAGCAGTTCTTC. The encoded protein is CASSPWRQGASNEQFF. The chain employs TRBV18 and TRBJ2-1; TRBD1 agrees at 10 bases. Per germline, CDR1 KGHSH and CDR2 LQKENI. The CDR3 is 16 residues long. Unmatched junction bases numbered 7, after V lost 2 bases and J lost 6 bases.

This clone came up a few times. This rearrangement joins TRBV9 to TRBJ2-7; 9 nucleotides match TRBD2. Germline assignment: CDR1 SGDLS and CDR2 YYNGEE. This CDR3 has 14 residues. V dropped 2 bases and J dropped 5; count of bases not matched to a gene: 5. The DNA for the CDR3 is TGTGCCAGCAGCGTGGCGGGAGGGAGCCACGAGCAGTACTTC. Protein product: CASSVAGGSHEQYF.

The V call is TRBV15, the J call TRBJ1-3; D is unclear. The germline V gene has CDR1 LNHNV and CDR2 YYDKDF (reference sequence). The ends were cut back, 6 bases at V and 0 bases at J, with 6 bases in the middle. The CDR3 sequence is 13 residues long. Here the CDR3 reads CATRLLSGNTIYF. For the CDR3, the DNA is TGTGCCACCAGACTGCTCTCTGGAAACACCATATATTTT.

This clone was counted once. This sequence joins TRBV6-6 and TRBJ2-5, with a possible D match to TRBD1 (5 bases). This CDR3 is 14 amino acids long. Germline lookup yields CDR1 MNHNY and CDR2 SVGAGI (reference sequence). V was cut by 6 bases and J by 1 base, with 12 bases left in between. This chain's CDR3 is CASSLGRVQETQYF. Written as DNA, the CDR3 is TGTGCCAGCAGCTTGGGGCGCGTCCAAGAGACCCAGTACTTC.

The V and J genes are TRBV28 and TRBJ2-3; tentative D call: TRBD2 (7 bases). The V gene's germline CDR1 is MDHEN and CDR2 SYDVKM. CDR3 length: 15 residues. The V and J ends lost 11 bases and 2 bases respectively, with 20 bases between them. CDR3 in DNA: TGTGCCGCTTCGCGGCCGGGGGGCTTCACAGATACGCAGTATTTT. Its translation is CAASRPGGFTDTQYF.

This rearrangement joins TRBV25-1 to TRBJ1-2; perhaps TRBD1 as D (5 bases). The V gene lost 5 bases and the J gene lost 7 bases, with 17 bases spanning the gap. Germline lookup yields CDR1 MGHDK and CDR2 SYGVNS. This CDR3 is 14 amino acids long. The CDR3 coding sequence is TGTGCCAGCAGTACCACAGGTATAACTTCTGGCTACACCTTC. This gives the protein CASSTTGITSGYTF.